This T cell receptor beta chain derives from a study of blood T cell repertoires in COVID-19. Study in general: T cells, B-cell-depleted T cells, or PBMCs provided the cDNA or gDNA that served as material.

Assay used: immunoSEQ multiplex PCR; TCRdb lists only in-frame clones, some missing. The sample comprises about 170,000 clones, around 88% of which are singletons, and roughly a fifth rests with the top ten. From germline, CDR1 is SGHVS and CDR2 FNYEAQ. V gave up 2 bases and J gave up 7 bases; unmatched junction bases: 11. This CDR3 region has 16 residues. The sequenced material came from peripheral blood. This receptor was taken from a woman aged 70-85 years who had recovered from COVID-19. This chain connects TRBV7-6 to TRBJ2-1; 7 nucleotides agree with TRBD2. CDR3: CASSLFPAGSGNEQFF. Written as DNA, the CDR3 is TGTGCCAGCAGCTTATTCCCAGCGGGGTCAGGGAATGAGCAGTTCTTC.